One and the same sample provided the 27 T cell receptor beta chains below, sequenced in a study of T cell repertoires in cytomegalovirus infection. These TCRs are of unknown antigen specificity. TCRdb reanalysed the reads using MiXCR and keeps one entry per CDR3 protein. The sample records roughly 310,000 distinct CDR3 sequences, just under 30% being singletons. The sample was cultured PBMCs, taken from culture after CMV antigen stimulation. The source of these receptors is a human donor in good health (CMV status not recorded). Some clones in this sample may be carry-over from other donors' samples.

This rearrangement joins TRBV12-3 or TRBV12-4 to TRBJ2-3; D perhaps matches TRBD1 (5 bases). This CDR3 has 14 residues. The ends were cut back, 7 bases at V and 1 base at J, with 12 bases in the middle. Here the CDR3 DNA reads TGTGCCAGCACTATAGCCAGGGGCACAGATACGCAGTATTTT. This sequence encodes CASTIARGTDTQYF.

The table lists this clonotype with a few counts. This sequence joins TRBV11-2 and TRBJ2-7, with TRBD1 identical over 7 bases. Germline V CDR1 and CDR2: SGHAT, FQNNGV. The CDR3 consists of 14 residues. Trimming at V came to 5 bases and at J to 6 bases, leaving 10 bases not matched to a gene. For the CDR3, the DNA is TGTGCCAGCAGCCCGGAGTGGGCAGGGGGCGAGCAGTACTTC. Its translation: CASSPEWAGGEQYF. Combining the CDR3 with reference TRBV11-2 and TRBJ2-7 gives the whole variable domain EAGVAQSPRYKIIEKRQSVAFWCNPISGHATLYWYQQILGQGPKLLIQFQNNGVVDDSQLPKDRFSAERLKGVDSTLKIQPAKLEDSAVYLCASSPEWAGGEQYFGPGTRLTVT.

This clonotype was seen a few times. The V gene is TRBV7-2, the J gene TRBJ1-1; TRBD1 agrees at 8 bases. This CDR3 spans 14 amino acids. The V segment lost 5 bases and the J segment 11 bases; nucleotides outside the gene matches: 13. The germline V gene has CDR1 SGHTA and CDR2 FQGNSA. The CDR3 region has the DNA TGTGCCAGCAGCCCTGGGCCACTAACAGGGGGGGCTTTCTTT. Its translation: CASSPGPLTGGAFF.

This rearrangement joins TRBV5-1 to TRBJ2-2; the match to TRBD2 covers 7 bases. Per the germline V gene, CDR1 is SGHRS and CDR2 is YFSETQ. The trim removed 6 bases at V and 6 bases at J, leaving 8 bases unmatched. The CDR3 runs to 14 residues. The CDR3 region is CASKKTSLAGELFF. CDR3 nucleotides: TGCGCCAGCAAGAAGACTAGCCTGGCCGGGGAGCTGTTTTTT. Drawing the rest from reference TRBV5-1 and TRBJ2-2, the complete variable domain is KAGVTQTPRYLIKTRGQQVTLSCSPISGHRSVSWYQQTPGQGLQFLFEYFSETQRNKGNFPGRFSGRQFSNSRSEMNVSTLELGDSALYLCASKKTSLAGELFFGEGSRLTVL.

CDR3 amino acids: CASGAAGGNEQFF. The CDR3 region has the DNA TGTGCCAGCGGGGCAGCAGGGGGCAATGAGCAGTTCTTC. V is TRBV5-3 and J is TRBJ2-1, with 7 nucleotides matching TRBD1. TRBV5-3 is an open reading frame, and its role is uncertain. CDR3 length equals 13 residues. Trimming took 8 bases from V and 6 from J; bases not matched to a gene: 8.

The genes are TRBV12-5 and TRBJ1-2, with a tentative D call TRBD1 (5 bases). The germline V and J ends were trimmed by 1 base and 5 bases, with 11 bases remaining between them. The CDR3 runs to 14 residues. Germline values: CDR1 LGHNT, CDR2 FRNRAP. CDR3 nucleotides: TGTGCTAGTGGTTTGGGCGGGACTCCGTATGGCTACACCTTC. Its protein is CASGLGGTPYGYTF.

CDR3 amino acids: CATRDRGRETQYF. CDR3 coding DNA: TGTGCCACCCGGGACAGGGGGCGAGAGACCCAGTACTTC. The chain uses TRBV10-3 and TRBJ2-5; TRBD1 matches at 12 bases. Germline V gene sequence: CDR1 ENHRY, CDR2 SYGVKD. CDR3 length: 13 amino acids. Trimming removed 10 bases from V and 4 bases from J; junction bases left unmatched: 4.

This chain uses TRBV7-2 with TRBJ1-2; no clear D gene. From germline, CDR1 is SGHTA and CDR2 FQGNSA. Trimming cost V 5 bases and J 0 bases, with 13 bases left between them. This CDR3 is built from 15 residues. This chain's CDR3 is CASSPWTEANYGYTF. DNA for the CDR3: TGTGCCAGCAGCCCATGGACTGAAGCTAACTATGGCTACACCTTC. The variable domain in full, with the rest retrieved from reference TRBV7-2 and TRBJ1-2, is GAGVSQSPSNKVTEKGKDVELRCDPISGHTALYWYRQSLGQGLEFLIYFQGNSAPDKSGLPSDRFSAERTGGSVSTLTIQRTQQEDSAVYLCASSPWTEANYGYTFGSGTRLTVV.

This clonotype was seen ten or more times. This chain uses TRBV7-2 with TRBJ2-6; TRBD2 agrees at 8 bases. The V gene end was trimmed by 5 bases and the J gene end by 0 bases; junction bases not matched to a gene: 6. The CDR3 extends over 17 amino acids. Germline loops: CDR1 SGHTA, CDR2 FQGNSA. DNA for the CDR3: TGTGCCAGCAGCACCCAAGCGGGAGTCTCTGGGGCCAACGTCCTGACTTTC. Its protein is CASSTQAGVSGANVLTF.

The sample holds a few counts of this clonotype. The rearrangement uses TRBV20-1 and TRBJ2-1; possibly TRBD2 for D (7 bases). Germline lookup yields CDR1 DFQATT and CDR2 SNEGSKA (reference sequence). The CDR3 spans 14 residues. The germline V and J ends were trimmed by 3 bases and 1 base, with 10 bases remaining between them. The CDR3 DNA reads TGCAGTGCTAGCCGGGGGGCATCCTACAATGAGCAGTTCTTC. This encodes CSASRGASYNEQFF.

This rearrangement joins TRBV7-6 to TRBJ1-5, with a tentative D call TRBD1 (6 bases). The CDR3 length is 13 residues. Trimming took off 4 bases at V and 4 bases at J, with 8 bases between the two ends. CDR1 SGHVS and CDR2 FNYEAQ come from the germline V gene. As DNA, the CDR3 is TGTGCCAGCAGCTCAGGGGTGAATCAGCCCCAGCATTTT. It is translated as CASSSGVNQPQHF.

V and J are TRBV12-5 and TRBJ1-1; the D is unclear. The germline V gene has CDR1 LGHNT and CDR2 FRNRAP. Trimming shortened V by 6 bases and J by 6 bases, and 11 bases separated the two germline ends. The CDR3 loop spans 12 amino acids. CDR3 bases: TGTGCTAGTGGGATAGCAGGACCTGAAGCTTTCTTT. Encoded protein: CASGIAGPEAFF.

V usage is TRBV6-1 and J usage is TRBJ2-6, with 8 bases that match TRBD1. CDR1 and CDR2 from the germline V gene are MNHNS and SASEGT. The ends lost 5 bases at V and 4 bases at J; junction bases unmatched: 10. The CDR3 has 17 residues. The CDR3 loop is CASSFSGGASGANVLTF. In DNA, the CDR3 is TGTGCCAGCAGTTTTTCAGGGGGCGCTTCCGGGGCCAACGTCCTGACTTTC.

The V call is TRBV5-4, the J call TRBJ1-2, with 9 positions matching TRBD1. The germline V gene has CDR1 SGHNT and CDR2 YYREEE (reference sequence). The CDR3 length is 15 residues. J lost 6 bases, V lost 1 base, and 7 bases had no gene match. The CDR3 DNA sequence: TGTGCCAGCAGCTTGAGCGGTACAGGGGGCCATGGCTACACCTTC. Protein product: CASSLSGTGGHGYTF.

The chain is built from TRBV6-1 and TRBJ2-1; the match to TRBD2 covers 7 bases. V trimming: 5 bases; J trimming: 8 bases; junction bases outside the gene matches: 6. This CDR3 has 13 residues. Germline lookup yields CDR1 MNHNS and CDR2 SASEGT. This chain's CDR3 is CASSREVVYEQFF. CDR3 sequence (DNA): TGTGCCAGCAGTCGGGAGGTGGTGTATGAGCAGTTCTTC.

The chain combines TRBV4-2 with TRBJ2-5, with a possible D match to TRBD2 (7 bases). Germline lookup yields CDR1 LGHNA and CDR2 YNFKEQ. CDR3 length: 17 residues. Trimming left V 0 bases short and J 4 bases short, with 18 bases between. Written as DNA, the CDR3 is TGTGCCAGCAGCCAAGATGGGGAGGGGGGCGGGGCAGAGACCCAGTACTTC. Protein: CASSQDGEGGGAETQYF.

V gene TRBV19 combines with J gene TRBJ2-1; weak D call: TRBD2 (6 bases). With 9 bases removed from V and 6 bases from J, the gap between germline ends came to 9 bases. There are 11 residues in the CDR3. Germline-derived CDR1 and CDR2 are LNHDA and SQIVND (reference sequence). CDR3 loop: CASRGSNEQFF. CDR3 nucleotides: TGTGCCAGCCGGGGGTCCAATGAGCAGTTCTTC.

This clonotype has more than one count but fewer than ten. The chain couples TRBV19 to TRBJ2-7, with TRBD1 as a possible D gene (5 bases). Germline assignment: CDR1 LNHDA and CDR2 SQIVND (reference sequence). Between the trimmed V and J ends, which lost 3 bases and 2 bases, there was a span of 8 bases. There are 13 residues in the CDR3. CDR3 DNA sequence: TGTGCCAGTAGTATTCCAGGGCCCTACGAGCAGTACTTC. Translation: CASSIPGPYEQYF.

CDR3 sequence: CASSQDPTGILPFYEQYF. CDR3 sequence (DNA): TGTGCCAGCAGCCAAGACCCCACAGGGATCCTTCCTTTTTACGAGCAGTACTTC. This rearrangement joins TRBV14 to TRBJ2-7, with D perhaps matching TRBD1 (6 bases). The CDR3 consists of 18 residues. Germline CDR1 and CDR2: SGHDN and FVKESK. Trimming pared 0 bases from V and 4 bases from J, leaving 22 bases between.

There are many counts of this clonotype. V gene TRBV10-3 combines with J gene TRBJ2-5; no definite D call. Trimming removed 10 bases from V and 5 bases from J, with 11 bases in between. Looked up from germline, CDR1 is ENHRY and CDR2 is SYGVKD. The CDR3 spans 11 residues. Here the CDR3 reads CATIGGETQYF. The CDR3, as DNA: TGTGCCACCATTGGTGGGGAGACCCAGTACTTC.

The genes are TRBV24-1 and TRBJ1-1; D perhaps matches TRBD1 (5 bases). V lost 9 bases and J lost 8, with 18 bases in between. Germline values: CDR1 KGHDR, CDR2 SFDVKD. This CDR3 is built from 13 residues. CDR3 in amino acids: CATVDSIGAEAFF. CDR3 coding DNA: TGTGCCACCGTGGATAGCATTGGGGCCGAAGCTTTCTTT.

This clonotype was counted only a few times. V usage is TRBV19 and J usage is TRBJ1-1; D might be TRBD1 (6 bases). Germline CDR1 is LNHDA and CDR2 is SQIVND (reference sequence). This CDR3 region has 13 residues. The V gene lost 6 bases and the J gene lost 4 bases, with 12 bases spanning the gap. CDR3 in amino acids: CASSIDRPTEAFF. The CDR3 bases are TGTGCCAGTAGCATCGACAGGCCCACTGAAGCTTTCTTT.

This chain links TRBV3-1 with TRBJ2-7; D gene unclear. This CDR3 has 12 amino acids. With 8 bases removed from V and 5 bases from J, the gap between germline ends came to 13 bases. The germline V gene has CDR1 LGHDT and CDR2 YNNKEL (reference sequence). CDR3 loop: CASGLLMNEQYF. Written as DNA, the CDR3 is TGTGCCAGCGGTTTGTTGATGAACGAGCAGTACTTC.

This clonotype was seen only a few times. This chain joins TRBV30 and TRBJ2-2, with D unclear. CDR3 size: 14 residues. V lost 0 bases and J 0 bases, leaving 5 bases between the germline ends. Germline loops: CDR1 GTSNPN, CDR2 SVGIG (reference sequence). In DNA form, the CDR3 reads TGTGCCTGGAGTGTAGGAACGAACACCGGGGAGCTGTTTTTT. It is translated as CAWSVGTNTGELFF.

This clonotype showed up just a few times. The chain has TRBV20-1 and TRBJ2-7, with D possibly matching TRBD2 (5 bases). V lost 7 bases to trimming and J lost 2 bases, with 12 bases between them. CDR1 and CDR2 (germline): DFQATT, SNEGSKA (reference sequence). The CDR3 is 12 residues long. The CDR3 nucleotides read TGCAGTGGACTCCGGGATGCCTACGAGCAGTACTTC. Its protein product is CSGLRDAYEQYF.

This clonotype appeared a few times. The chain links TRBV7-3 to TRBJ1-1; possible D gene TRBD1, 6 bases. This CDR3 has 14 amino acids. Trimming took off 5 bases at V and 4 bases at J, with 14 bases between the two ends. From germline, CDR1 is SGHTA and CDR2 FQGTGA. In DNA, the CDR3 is TGTGCCAGCAGCCCGAACAGGGATAGCACTGAAGCTTTCTTT. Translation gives CASSPNRDSTEAFF.

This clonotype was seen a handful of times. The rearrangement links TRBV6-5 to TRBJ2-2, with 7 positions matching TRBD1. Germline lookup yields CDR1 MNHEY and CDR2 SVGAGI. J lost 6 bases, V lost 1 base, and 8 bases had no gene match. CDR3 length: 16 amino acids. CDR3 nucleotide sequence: TGTGCCAGCAGTTACTTGAGACAGGGATGGGCCGGGGAGCTGTTTTTT. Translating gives CASSYLRQGWAGELFF.